The clone carrying this T cell receptor (beta chain) came up a few times. What it recognizes is unknown. The data were obtained in a study of beta chain features in type 1 diabetes. The CDR3 loop spans 19 amino acids. V was pared by 4 bases and J by 5 bases, with 19 bases of the junction left unmatched. Germline V gene data show CDR1 as GTSNPN and CDR2 as SVGIG (reference sequence). Averaging about 116 mL, one heparinised blood draw came from each individual donor. The study reverse transcribed the entire isolated RNA, so it sequenced expressed TCRB transcripts. TCRdb's copy holds only in-frame clones and misses some; the assay was immunoSEQ multiplex PCR. The sample includes about 370,000 clones, around 16% seen only once; the top ten take about 0.019%. Study findings and constraints: A definitive answer on HLA type influencing TCRB rearrangement was not reached here. Patients' naive, central memory and regulatory TCRB repertoires appeared more alike than those of healthy donors. Patients with type 1 diabetes carried fewer insertions and had more deletions at their VDJ junctions.

Sequenced sample: naive CD4+ T cells from blood. The receptor's source is a young woman in good health. V usage is TRBV30 and J usage is TRBJ2-1; TRBD2 aligns across 11 bases. The DNA for the CDR3 is TGTGCCTGGAAGTCTCCGGCTAGCGGGAGGTGGGGTTTCAACAATGAGCAGTTCTTC. This translates into CAWKSPASGRWGFNNEQFF.